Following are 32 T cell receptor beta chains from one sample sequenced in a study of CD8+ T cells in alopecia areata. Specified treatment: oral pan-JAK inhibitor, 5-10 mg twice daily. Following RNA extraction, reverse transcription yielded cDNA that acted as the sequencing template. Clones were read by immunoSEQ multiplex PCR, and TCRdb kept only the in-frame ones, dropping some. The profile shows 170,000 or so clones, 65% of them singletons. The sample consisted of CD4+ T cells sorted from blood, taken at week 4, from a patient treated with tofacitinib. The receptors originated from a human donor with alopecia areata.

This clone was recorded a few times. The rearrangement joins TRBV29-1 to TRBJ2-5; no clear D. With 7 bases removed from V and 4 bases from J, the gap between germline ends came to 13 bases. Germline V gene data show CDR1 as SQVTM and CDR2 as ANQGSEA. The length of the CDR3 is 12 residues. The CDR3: CSALRPRETQYF. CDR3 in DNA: TGCAGCGCCCTGAGGCCCAGAGAGACCCAGTACTTC. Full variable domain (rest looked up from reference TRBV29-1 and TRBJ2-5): SAVISQKPSRDICQRGTSLTIQCQVDSQVTMMFWYRQQPGQSLTLIATANQGSEATYESGFVIDKFPISRPNLTFSTLTVSNMSPEDSSIYLCSALRPRETQYFGPGTRLLVL.

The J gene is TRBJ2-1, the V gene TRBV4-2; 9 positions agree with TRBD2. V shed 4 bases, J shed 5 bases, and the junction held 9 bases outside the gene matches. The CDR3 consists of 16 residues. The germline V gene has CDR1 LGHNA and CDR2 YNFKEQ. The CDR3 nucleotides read TGTGCCAGCAGCCCCGTGGGCGGGGGGGTTAACAATGAGCAGTTCTTC. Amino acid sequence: CASSPVGGGVNNEQFF.

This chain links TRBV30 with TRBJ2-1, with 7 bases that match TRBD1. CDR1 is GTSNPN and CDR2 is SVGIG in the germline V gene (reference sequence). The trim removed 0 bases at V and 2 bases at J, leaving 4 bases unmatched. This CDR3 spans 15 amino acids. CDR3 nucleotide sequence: TGTGCCTGGAGTGTACCGGACAGGACCTACAATGAGCAGTTCTTC. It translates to CAWSVPDRTYNEQFF.

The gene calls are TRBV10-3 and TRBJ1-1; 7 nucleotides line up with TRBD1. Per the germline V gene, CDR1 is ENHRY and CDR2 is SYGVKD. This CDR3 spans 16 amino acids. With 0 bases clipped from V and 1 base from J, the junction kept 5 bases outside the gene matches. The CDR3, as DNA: TGTGCCATCAGTGAGTCGAAGGGGGCACCGAACACTGAAGCTTTCTTT. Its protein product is CAISESKGAPNTEAFF.

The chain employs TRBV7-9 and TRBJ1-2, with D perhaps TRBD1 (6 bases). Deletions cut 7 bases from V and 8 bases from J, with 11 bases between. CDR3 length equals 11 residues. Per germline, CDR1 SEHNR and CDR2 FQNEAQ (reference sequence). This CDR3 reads CASNRVEGYTF. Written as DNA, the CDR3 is TGTGCCAGCAACAGGGTGGAAGGCTACACCTTC.

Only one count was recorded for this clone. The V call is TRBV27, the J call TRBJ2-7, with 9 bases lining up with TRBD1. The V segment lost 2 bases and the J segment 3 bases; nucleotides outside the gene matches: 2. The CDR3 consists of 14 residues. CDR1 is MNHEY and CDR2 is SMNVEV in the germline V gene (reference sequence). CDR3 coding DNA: TGTGCCAGCAGTTTAGAGACAGGGGGCTACGAGCAGTACTTC. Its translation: CASSLETGGYEQYF.

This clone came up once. CDR3 coding DNA: TGTGCCTGGAGCCCATCCCCCAGGGACGACACTGAAGCTTTCTTT. Residues: CAWSPSPRDDTEAFF. This sequence joins TRBV30 and TRBJ1-1; D is possibly TRBD1 (5 bases). V lost 3 bases, J lost 3 bases, and 17 bases lay in between. The germline CDR1 and CDR2 sequences are GTSNPN and SVGIG (reference sequence). This CDR3 comprises 15 residues.

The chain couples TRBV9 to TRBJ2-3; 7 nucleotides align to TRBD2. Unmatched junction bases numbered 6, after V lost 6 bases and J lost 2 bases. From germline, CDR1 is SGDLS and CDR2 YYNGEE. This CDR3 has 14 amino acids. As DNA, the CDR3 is TGTGCCAGCACCCGGGACTACAACACAGATACGCAGTATTTT. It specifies CASTRDYNTDTQYF.

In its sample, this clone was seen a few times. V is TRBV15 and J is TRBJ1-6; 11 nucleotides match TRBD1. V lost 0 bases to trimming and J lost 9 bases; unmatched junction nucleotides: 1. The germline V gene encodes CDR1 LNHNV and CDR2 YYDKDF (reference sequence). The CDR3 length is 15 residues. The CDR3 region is CATSREGTGGSPLHF. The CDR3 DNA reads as TGTGCCACCAGCAGAGAGGGGACAGGGGGTTCACCCCTCCACTTT.

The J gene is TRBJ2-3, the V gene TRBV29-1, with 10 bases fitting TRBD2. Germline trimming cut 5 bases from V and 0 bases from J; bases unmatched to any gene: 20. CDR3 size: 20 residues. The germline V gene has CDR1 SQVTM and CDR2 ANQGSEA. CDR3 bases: TGCAGCGTTCGGGGGCCTTTTAGCGGGGGGCATCTGCCTAGCACAGATACGCAGTATTTT. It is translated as CSVRGPFSGGHLPSTDTQYF.

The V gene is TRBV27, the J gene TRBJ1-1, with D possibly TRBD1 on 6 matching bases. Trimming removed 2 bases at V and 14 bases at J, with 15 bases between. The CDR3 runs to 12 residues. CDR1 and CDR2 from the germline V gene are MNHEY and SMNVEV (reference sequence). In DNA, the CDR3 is TGTGCCAGCAGTTTAAAGGGGGACCTCCAATTCTTT. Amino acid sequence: CASSLKGDLQFF.

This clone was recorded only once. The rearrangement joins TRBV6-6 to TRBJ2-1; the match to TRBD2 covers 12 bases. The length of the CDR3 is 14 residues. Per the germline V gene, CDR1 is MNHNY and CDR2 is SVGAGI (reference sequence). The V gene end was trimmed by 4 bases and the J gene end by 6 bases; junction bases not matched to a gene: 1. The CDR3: CASSSSGGANEQFF. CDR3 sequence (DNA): TGTGCCAGCAGTTCTAGCGGGGGGGCCAATGAGCAGTTCTTC.

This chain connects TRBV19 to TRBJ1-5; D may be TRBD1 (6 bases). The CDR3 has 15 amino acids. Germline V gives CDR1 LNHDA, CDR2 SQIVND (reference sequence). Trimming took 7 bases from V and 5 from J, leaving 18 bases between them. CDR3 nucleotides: TGTGCCAGTACCGTCAGGCGGGGGGCCTATCAGCCCCAGCATTTT. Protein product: CASTVRRGAYQPQHF.

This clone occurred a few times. The CDR3 protein is CASTNGQGNYQPQHF. DNA for the CDR3: TGTGCCAGCACCAATGGACAGGGCAACTATCAGCCCCAGCATTTT. The chain is built from TRBV6-5 and TRBJ1-5, with 8 bases aligning to TRBD1. The V gene end was trimmed by 7 bases and the J gene end by 5 bases; junction bases not matched to a gene: 10. Looked up from germline, CDR1 is MNHEY and CDR2 is SVGAGI. The CDR3 covers 15 residues.

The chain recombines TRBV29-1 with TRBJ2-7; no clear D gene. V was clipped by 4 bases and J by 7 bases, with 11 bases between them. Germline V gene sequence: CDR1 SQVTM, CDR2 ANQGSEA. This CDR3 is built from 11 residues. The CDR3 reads CSVVQIHEQYF. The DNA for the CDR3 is TGCAGCGTTGTACAGATTCATGAGCAGTACTTC.

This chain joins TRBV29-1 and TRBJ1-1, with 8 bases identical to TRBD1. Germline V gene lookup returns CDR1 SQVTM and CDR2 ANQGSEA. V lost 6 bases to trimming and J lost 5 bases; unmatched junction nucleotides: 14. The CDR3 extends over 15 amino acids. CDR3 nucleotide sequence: TGCAGCGTCTCACGCCCGACAGGGGCCGGAACTGAAGCTTTCTTT. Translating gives CSVSRPTGAGTEAFF.

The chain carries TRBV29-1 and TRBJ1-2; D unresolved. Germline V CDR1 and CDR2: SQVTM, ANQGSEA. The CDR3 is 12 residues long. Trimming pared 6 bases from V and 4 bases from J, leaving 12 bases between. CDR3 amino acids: CSVDGEGYGYTF. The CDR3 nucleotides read TGCAGCGTCGACGGGGAAGGCTATGGCTACACCTTC. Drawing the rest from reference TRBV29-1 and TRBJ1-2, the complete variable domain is SAVISQKPSRDICQRGTSLTIQCQVDSQVTMMFWYRQQPGQSLTLIATANQGSEATYESGFVIDKFPISRPNLTFSTLTVSNMSPEDSSIYLCSVDGEGYGYTFGSGTRLTVV.

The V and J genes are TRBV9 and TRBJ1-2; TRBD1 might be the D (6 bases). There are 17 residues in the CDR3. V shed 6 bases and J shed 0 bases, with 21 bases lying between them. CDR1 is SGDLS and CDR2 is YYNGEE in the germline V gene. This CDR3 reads CASTPTNRVGANYGYTF. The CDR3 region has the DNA TGTGCCAGCACCCCTACCAACAGGGTTGGCGCTAACTATGGCTACACCTTC.

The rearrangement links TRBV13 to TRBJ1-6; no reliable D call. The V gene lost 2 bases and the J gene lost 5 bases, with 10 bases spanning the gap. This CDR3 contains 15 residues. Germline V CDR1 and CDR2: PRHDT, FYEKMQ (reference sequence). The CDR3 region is CASSLLGGDNSPLHF. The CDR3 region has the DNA TGTGCCAGCAGCTTATTAGGTGGGGATAATTCACCCCTCCACTTT.

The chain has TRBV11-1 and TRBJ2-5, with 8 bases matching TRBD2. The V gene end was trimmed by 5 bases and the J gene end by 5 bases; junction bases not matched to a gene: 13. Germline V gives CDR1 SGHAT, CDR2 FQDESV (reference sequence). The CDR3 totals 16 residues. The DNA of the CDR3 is TGTGCCAGCAGCCTAGGGTCGGGGGGGCCGTCCGAGACCCAGTACTTC. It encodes CASSLGSGGPSETQYF.

The CDR3 protein is CASSTYGYTF. CDR3 in DNA: TGTGCCAGCTCAACCTATGGCTACACCTTC. This chain joins TRBV27 and TRBJ1-2; the D is unclear. Germline V gives CDR1 MNHEY, CDR2 SMNVEV (reference sequence). This CDR3 contains 10 residues. The V gene lost 8 bases and the J gene lost 4 bases, with 5 bases spanning the gap.

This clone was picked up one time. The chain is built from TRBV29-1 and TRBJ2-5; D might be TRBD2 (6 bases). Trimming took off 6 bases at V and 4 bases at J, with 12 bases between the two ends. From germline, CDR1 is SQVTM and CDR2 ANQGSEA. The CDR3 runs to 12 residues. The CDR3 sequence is CSVAPGGETQYF. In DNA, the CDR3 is TGCAGCGTGGCACCCGGGGGAGAGACCCAGTACTTC.

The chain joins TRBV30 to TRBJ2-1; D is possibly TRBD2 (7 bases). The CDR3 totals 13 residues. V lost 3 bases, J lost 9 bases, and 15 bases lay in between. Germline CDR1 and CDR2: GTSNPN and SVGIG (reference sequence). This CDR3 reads CAWRGGARGEQFF. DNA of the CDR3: TGTGCCTGGAGAGGGGGGGCGAGGGGTGAGCAGTTCTTC.

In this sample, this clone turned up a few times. CDR3 protein: CASSLVAGGTGELFF. The CDR3 DNA is TGTGCCAGCAGCTTAGTTGCGGGGGGCACCGGGGAGCTGTTTTTT. The chain couples TRBV13 to TRBJ2-2; TRBD2 aligns across 8 bases. The length of the CDR3 is 15 residues. V was pared by 1 base and J by 4 bases, with 2 bases of the junction left unmatched. Germline assignment: CDR1 PRHDT and CDR2 FYEKMQ (reference sequence).

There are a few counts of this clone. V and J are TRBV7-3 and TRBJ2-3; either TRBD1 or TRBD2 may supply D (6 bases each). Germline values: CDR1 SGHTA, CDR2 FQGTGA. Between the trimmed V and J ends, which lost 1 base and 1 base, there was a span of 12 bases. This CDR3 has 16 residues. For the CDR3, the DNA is TGTGCCAGCAGCTTAAGTGGGGGGCAGGGCACAGATACGCAGTATTTT. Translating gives CASSLSGGQGTDTQYF.

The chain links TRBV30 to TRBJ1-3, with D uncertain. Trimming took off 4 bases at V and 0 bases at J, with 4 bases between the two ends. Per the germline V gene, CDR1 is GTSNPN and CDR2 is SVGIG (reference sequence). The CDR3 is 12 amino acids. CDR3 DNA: TGTGCCTGGAATCTCTCTGGAAACACCATATATTTT. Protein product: CAWNLSGNTIYF.

The CDR3 nucleotides are TGCAGCGTTGGACAGGGAAGCTACACTGAAGCTTTCTTT. Translation: CSVGQGSYTEAFF. This sequence joins TRBV29-1 and TRBJ1-1; the match to TRBD1 covers 7 bases. The CDR3 runs to 13 residues. V dropped 4 bases and J dropped 3; count of bases not matched to a gene: 5. Germline CDR1 and CDR2: SQVTM and ANQGSEA.

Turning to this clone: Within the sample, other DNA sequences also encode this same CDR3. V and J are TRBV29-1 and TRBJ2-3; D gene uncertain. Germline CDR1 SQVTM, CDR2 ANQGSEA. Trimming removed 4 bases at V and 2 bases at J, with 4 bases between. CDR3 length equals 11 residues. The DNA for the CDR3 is TGCAGCGTTGCCCTCACAGATACGCAGTATTTT. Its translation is CSVALTDTQYF.

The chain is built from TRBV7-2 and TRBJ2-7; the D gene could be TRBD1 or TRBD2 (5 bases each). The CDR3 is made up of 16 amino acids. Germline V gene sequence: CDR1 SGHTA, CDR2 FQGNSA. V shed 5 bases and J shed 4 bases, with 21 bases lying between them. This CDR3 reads CASSALLGPHRYEQYF. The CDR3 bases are TGTGCCAGCAGCGCGCTCCTGGGACCACATAGGTACGAGCAGTACTTC. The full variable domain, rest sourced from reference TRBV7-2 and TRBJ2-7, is GAGVSQSPSNKVTEKGKDVELRCDPISGHTALYWYRQSLGQGLEFLIYFQGNSAPDKSGLPSDRFSAERTGGSVSTLTIQRTQQEDSAVYLCASSALLGPHRYEQYFGPGTRLTVT.

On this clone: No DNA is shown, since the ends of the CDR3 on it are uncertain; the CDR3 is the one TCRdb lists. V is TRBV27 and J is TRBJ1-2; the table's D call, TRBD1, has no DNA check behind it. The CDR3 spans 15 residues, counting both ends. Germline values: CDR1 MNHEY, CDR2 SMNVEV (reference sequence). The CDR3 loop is CASSFYSGQGYGYTF.

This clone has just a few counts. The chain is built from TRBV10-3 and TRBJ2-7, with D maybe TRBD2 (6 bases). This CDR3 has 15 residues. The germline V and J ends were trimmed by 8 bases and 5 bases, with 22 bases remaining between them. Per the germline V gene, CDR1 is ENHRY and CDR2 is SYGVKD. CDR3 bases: TGTGCCATCGGAGGTGGAACTAGCCGCCGGGACGAGCAGTACTTC. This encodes CAIGGGTSRRDEQYF.

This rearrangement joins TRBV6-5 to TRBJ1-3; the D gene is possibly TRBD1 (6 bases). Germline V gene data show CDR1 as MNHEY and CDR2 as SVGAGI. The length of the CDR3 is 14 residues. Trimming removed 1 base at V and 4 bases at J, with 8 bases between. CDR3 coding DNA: TGTGCCAGCAGTTACTTTCAGGGGGGAAACACCATATATTTT. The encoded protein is CASSYFQGGNTIYF.